This TCR beta chain emerged from a study of T cells in Graves' hyperthyroidism and ophthalmopathy (dated by TCRdb to the late 2010s). With respect to the entire study: Peripheral blood samples were taken at initial diagnosis, before any treatment was given. A discovery cohort of about a hundred patients, 43 with Graves' ophthalmopathy and 55 to 65 with stable Graves' hyperthyroidism, was used to find distinguishing TCR V-J signatures. Prospective prediction of ophthalmopathy was tested in an independent validation cohort of 18 hyperthyroidism patients and around 16 patients who later progressed to ophthalmopathy. The roughly 100 discovery patients were randomly divided into training and test sets at a 7:3 ratio. In more than 5 Graves' hyperthyroidism patients, the study also compared T-cell repertoires from thyroid tissue with T-cell repertoires from blood. Following sampling, methimazole starting at 30 mg daily was given to hyperthyroidism patients, and high-dose intravenous methylprednisolone was given to ophthalmopathy patients. TCR Vbeta CDR3 sequencing of around 130 peripheral blood samples (around 45 ophthalmopathy, 75 or so hyperthyroidism and 17 progressor patients) is reported in the paper.

V trim: 6 bases; J trim: 3 bases; unmatched bases: 20. Taken from the germline V gene (reference sequence), the CDR1 and CDR2 loops are SEHNR and FQNEAQ. From the cysteine through the phenylalanine, the CDR3 covers 20 amino acids. The DNA shown is the 60-base CDR3, in frame from base 1. Graves' hyperthyroidism was defined as stable when no progression to ophthalmopathy occurred over 18 months of follow-up. Hyperthyroidism patients were newly diagnosed, had a disease duration of under 2 months, and were aged 18 to 65 years. Any patient with an uncontrolled infection, another autoimmune disease, pregnancy or lactation was excluded. Diagnoses were established on the basis of clinical symptoms, serum thyroxine and TRAb, thyroid ultrasound, and orbital computed tomography. PBMCs were separated from over 9 ml of fresh peripheral blood using Ficoll-Paque density gradient centrifugation. Total RNA was extracted with Trizol reagent, and quality was checked on an Agilent 2100 Bioanalyzer.

The paper's findings and limits, for the study overall: No statistical method was used to set the sample size in advance, and investigators knew the group allocation. In validation, progression to ophthalmopathy was predicted by the model with almost 71% sensitivity and 72% to 85% specificity, a median of roughly 6 months before onset. A 13 V-J signature model separated ophthalmopathy from stable hyperthyroidism, with just over 85% sensitivity and 81.08% specificity in cross-validation and 80%/75% in testing. Most expanded thyroid clonotypes (frequency above 0.001) were also found in blood, which suggests that blood repertoires may mirror thyroid immune responses.

This clonotype came up a few times. It lacks a known antigen. Base quality data are lacking; no much larger clone is found one base away. TCR beta CDR3 regions were amplified from RNA transcripts. The first round of RT-PCR for the TCR CDR3 was performed with the HTBI primer set and the Qiagen OneStep RT-PCR kit. A second multiplex PCR round built the libraries, followed by size selection and purification. Sequencing of the libraries was done on an Illumina HiSeq2000 using paired-end 100 bp reads. In the source study's methods: Raw data were processed with SOAPnuke, discarding reads with adapters, uncalled bases, mean Phred below 15, or no exact constant-primer or identifier match. COPE v1.2.5 was used to merge the high-quality paired reads, and each unique nucleotide sequence was defined as a clonotype. Clonotypes were aligned to IMGT TRBV, TRBD and TRBJ reference segments using MiTCR v1.1. The analysis was restricted to V-J combinations with a frequency above 0.0001, which together covered 99.2% of the repertoires. A TCS score was defined as the ratio of F50 (clonal expansion) to E x V (chaos), with BLOSUM62-based TCRdist applied between CDR3 peptides within each V-J. Welch's t-statistics and random forest reduced roughly 540 V-J features to around 14, which were used in a naive Bayes classifier (R e1071). The similarity between thyroid and blood repertoires was quantified using the Morisita-Horn index. TCRdb cleaned the public reads at Q25 with fastp, built clones with MiXCR and kept in-frame beta chains. Under each unique CDR3 protein, matching rows form one entry showing the most common genes and DNA. The V and J calls follow TCRdb's processing rather than the paper's. In this sample the table shows 600,000 to 800,000 distinct CDR3 sequences, roughly 32% of which occur a single time. Together, the top ten hold more than 25% of the sample.

The sequence was obtained from a woman between 40 and 50 years old with Graves' hyperthyroidism. The specimen sequenced was blood. The sequence links TRBV7-9 to TRBJ2-2, with 9 bases matching TRBD1. The CDR3 is CASSPIPDRGRKRDTGELFF. The nucleotides read TGTGCCAGCAGTCCGATCCCGGACAGGGGACGTAAGAGGGACACCGGGGAGCTGTTTTTT.